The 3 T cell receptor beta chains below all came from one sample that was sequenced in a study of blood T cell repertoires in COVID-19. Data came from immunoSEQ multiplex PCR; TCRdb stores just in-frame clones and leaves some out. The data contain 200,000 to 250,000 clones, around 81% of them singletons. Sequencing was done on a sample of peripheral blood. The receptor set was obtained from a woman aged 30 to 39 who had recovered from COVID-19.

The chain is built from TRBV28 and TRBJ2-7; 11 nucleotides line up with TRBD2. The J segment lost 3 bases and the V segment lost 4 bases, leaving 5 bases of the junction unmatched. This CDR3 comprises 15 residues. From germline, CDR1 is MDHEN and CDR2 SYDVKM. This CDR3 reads CASSSLAGGIYEQYF. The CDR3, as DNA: TGTGCCAGCAGTTCGCTAGCGGGAGGAATCTACGAGCAGTACTTC.

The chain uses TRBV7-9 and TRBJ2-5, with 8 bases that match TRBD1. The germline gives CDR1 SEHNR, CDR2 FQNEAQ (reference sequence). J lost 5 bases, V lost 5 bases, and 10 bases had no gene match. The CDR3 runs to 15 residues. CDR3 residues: CASSPGQVARETQYF. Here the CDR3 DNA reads TGTGCCAGCAGCCCGGGACAGGTGGCAAGGGAGACCCAGTACTTC.

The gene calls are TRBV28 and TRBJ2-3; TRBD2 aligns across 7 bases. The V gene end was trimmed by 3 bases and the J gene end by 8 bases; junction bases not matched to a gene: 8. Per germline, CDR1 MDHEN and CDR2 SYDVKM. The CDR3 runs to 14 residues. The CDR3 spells CASSFASGHPTQYF. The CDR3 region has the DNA TGTGCCAGCAGTTTTGCTAGCGGCCACCCTACGCAGTATTTT.